One and the same sample provided the 5 T cell receptor beta chains below, sequenced in a study of shared clonotypes between healthy human individuals. Clones were read by immunoSEQ multiplex PCR, and TCRdb kept only the in-frame ones, dropping some. The table has 800,000 to 1,200,000 clones, 78% seen once; the top ten hold more than 0.5%. Sequenced input: memory CD4+ T cells from PBMCs. Noted subset: CD45RA-negative fraction. The receptor set was obtained from a man younger than 35 in good health. Some clones in this sample may be carry-over from other donors' samples.

The chain carries TRBV9 and TRBJ2-1; 14 positions agree with TRBD2. This CDR3 contains 17 residues. The junction had 6 bases not matched to a gene; V was cut back by 2 bases and J by 5 bases. Germline lookup yields CDR1 SGDLS and CDR2 YYNGEE. CDR3 amino acids: CASSVRLGLAGDNEQFF. The CDR3, as DNA: TGTGCCAGCAGCGTTAGGTTGGGACTAGCGGGAGACAATGAGCAGTTCTTC.

The gene calls are TRBV7-2 and TRBJ1-1, with 10 positions matching TRBD1. CDR1 and CDR2 from the germline V gene are SGHTA and FQGNSA. With V trimmed by 3 bases and J by 1 base, 5 bases remained unmatched. The CDR3 runs 16 residues. The CDR3 sequence: CASSFIRDRGNTEAFF. DNA for the CDR3: TGTGCCAGCAGCTTTATCCGGGACAGGGGGAACACTGAAGCTTTCTTT.

This chain joins TRBV13 and TRBJ2-5; no firm D call. The V end lost 4 bases, the J end lost 0 bases, and 9 bases lay between the germline ends. The CDR3 consists of 14 residues. Germline V lookup: CDR1 PRHDT, CDR2 FYEKMQ (reference sequence). The CDR3 region is CASSSTAYQETQYF. The CDR3 region has the DNA TGTGCCAGCAGCTCCACAGCGTACCAAGAGACCCAGTACTTC.

The chain is built from TRBV7-9 and TRBJ2-3; TRBD2 might be the D (6 bases). The CDR3 extends over 14 amino acids. Germline CDR1 is SEHNR and CDR2 is FQNEAQ (reference sequence). V lost 3 bases to trimming and J lost 5 bases, with 12 bases between them. CDR3 sequence: CASSLRRGGDTQYF. The CDR3 coding sequence is TGTGCCAGCAGCTTGAGGCGGGGCGGAGATACGCAGTATTTT.

V and J are TRBV7-2 and TRBJ2-1; 13 bases map to TRBD2. After removal of 8 bases from V and 5 bases from J, the junction contained 15 bases not matched to a gene. Germline V gene lookup returns CDR1 SGHTA and CDR2 FQGNSA. There are 18 residues in the CDR3. The CDR3, as DNA: TGTGCCAGCCATAGAAACGGGACTAGCGGGACTTCGAACAATGAGCAGTTCTTC. Amino acids: CASHRNGTSGTSNNEQFF. Full variable domain (outside the CDR3, taken from reference TRBV7-2 and TRBJ2-1): GAGVSQSPSNKVTEKGKDVELRCDPISGHTALYWYRQSLGQGLEFLIYFQGNSAPDKSGLPSDRFSAERTGGSVSTLTIQRTQQEDSAVYLCASHRNGTSGTSNNEQFFGPGTRLTVL.